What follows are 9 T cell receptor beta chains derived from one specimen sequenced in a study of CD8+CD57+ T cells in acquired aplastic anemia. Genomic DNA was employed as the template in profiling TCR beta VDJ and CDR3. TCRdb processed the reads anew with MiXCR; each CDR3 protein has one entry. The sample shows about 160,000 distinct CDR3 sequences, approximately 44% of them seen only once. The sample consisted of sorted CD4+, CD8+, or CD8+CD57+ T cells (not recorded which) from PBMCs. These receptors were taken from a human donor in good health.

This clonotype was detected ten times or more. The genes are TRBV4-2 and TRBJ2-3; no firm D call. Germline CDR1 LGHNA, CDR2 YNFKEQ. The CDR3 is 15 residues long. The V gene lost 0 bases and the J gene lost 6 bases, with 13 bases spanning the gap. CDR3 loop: CASSQDVPLGDTQYF. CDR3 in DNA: TGTGCCAGCAGCCAAGATGTGCCTCTCGGGGATACGCAGTATTTT.

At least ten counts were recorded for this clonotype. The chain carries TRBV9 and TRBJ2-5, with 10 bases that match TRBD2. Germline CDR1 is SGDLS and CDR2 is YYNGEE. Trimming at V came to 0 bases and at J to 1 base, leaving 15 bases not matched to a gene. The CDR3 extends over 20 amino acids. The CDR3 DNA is TGTGCCAGCAGCGTAGCCAAGGGGGCTAGCGGGAGCTGGGGCCAAGAGACCCAGTACTTC. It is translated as CASSVAKGASGSWGQETQYF.

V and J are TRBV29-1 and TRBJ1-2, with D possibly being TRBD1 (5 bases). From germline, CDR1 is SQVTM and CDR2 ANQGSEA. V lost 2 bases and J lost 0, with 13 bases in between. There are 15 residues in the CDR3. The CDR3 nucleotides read TGCAGCGTTGAAATGTCGGGGGTTACTAACTATGGCTACACCTTC. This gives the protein CSVEMSGVTNYGYTF.

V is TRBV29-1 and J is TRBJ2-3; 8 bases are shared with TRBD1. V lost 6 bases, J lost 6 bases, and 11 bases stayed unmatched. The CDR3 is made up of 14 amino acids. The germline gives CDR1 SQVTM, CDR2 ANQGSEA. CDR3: CSVGQASLVDTQYF. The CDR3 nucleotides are TGCAGCGTGGGACAGGCTTCTCTAGTGGATACGCAGTATTTT.

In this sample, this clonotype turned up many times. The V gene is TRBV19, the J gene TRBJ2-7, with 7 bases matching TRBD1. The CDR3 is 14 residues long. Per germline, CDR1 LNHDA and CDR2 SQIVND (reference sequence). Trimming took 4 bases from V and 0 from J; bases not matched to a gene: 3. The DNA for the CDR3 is TGTGCCAGTAGTAGAAGGGACAGCTCCTACGAGCAGTACTTC. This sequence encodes CASSRRDSSYEQYF.

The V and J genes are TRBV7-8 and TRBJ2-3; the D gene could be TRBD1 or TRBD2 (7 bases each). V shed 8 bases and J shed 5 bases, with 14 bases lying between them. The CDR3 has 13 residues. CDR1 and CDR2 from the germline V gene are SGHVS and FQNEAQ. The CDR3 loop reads CASQGGGGDTQYF. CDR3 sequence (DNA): TGTGCCAGCCAGGGAGGGGGCGGAGATACGCAGTATTTT.

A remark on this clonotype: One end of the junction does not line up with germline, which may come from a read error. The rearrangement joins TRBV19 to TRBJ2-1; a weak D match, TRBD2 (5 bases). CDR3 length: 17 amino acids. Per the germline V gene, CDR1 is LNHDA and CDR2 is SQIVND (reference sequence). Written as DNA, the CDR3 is TGTGCCAGTACCAAAAGAGGTGCACCTAGCTCCTACAGTGAGCAGTTCTTC. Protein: CASTKRGAPSSYSEQFF.

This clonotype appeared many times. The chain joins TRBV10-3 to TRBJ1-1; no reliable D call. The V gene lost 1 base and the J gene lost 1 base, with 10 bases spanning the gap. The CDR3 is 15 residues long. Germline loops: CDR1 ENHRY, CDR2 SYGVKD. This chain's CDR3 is CAISEYLAENTEAFF. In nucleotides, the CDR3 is TGTGCCATCAGTGAGTATTTGGCAGAGAACACTGAAGCTTTCTTT.

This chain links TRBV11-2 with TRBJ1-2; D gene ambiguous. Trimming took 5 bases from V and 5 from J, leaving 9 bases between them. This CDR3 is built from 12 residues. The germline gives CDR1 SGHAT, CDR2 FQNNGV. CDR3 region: CASSVSWYGYTF. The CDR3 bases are TGTGCCAGCAGCGTATCCTGGTATGGCTACACCTTC. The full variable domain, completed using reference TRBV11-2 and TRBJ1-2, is EAGVAQSPRYKIIEKRQSVAFWCNPISGHATLYWYQQILGQGPKLLIQFQNNGVVDDSQLPKDRFSAERLKGVDSTLKIQPAKLEDSAVYLCASSVSWYGYTFGSGTRLTVV.